Below are 3 T cell receptor beta chains sequenced from a single sample in a study of T cell repertoires in cytomegalovirus infection. TCRdb recomputed calls from the reads with MiXCR, one row per CDR3 protein. The sample holds roughly 45,000 distinct CDR3 sequences, approximately 20% seen once. Which antigens these TCRs recognize remains unknown. What was sequenced was PBMCs, sequenced either directly or after in vitro stimulation (not recorded which). These receptors came from a human donor in good health (CMV status not recorded). Some clones in this sample may be carry-over from other donors' samples.

This chain connects TRBV29-1 to TRBJ2-3, with 7 bases fitting TRBD2. The CDR3 is 13 residues long. With 5 bases clipped from V and 6 bases from J, the junction kept 8 bases outside the gene matches. Germline V gives CDR1 SQVTM, CDR2 ANQGSEA. CDR3 in DNA: TGCAGCGTTAAAGGACTAGGGGCGGATACGCAGTATTTT. This gives the protein CSVKGLGADTQYF.

This clonotype appeared a few times. J is TRBJ2-7 and V is TRBV7-2; TRBD2 is a possible D gene (5 bases). The V end was cut by 1 base, the J end by 7 bases, with 17 bases between. Germline CDR1 is SGHTA and CDR2 is FQGNSA. This CDR3 is 15 amino acids long. CDR3 amino acids: CASSLGRLASREQYF. In nucleotides, the CDR3 is TGTGCCAGCAGCTTAGGCCGCCTAGCATCAAGGGAGCAGTACTTC.

The table lists this clonotype with many counts. This chain uses TRBV7-9 with TRBJ1-1, with D perhaps matching TRBD1 (6 bases). The CDR3 contains 15 residues. The germline gives CDR1 SEHNR, CDR2 FQNEAQ (reference sequence). Trimming left V 1 base short and J 3 bases short, with 12 bases between. Here the CDR3 DNA reads TGTGCCAGCAGCTTAGGGTGGGGGGCGGACACTGAAGCTTTCTTT. Translation: CASSLGWGADTEAFF.